Listed here are 25 T cell receptor beta chains from one sample, sequenced in a study of shared clonotypes between healthy human individuals. Clones were read by immunoSEQ multiplex PCR, and TCRdb kept only the in-frame ones, dropping some. The top ten hold 0.95% to 1.5% of the sample, which has some 1,900,000 clones, about 94% seen once. Selected positively for CCR7 and CD45RO-negative, naive CD8 cells excluded terminally differentiated effector memory CD45RA+ cells. Material for sequencing was naive CD8+ T cells sorted from blood. The receptor source for this set is a young man in good health.

The chain recombines TRBV29-1 with TRBJ1-2; possibly TRBD1 for D (5 bases). This CDR3 comprises 14 residues. Trimming pared 0 bases from V and 4 bases from J, leaving 12 bases between. CDR1 is SQVTM and CDR2 is ANQGSEA in the germline V gene. CDR3: CSVEDITGGYGYTF. CDR3 DNA: TGCAGCGTTGAAGATATAACAGGAGGCTATGGCTACACCTTC.

This chain joins TRBV19 and TRBJ2-7, with D unresolved. The CDR3 runs to 13 residues. The ends were cut back, 1 base at V and 5 bases at J, with 9 bases in the middle. The V gene's germline CDR1 is LNHDA and CDR2 SQIVND (reference sequence). The CDR3 nucleotides are TGTGCCAGTAGTATAGGGATCGGGCACGAGCAGTACTTC. As protein: CASSIGIGHEQYF.

The chain carries TRBV28 and TRBJ1-6; D is unclear. The CDR3 length is 11 residues. V was trimmed by 8 bases and J by 6 bases, leaving 5 bases between them. Germline loops: CDR1 MDHEN, CDR2 SYDVKM. The CDR3 loop reads CASCTNSPLHF. The DNA for the CDR3 is TGTGCCAGCTGCACTAATTCACCCCTCCACTTT.

The gene calls are TRBV27 and TRBJ2-7; D is unresolved. V gave up 2 bases and J gave up 5 bases, with 16 bases separating them. The CDR3 loop spans 15 amino acids. Germline V lookup: CDR1 MNHEY, CDR2 SMNVEV (reference sequence). Written as DNA, the CDR3 is TGTGCCAGCAGTTTAGTGGCTGGCGTTTGGGACGAGCAGTACTTC. Residues: CASSLVAGVWDEQYF.

In the case of this clone: Other DNA sequences in the same sample also yield this CDR3. The chain recombines TRBV5-6 with TRBJ2-7, with 10 bases lining up with TRBD1. Trimming took 3 bases from V and 2 from J; bases not matched to a gene: 2. The V gene's germline CDR1 is SGHDT and CDR2 YYEEEE. The length of the CDR3 is 14 residues. The CDR3 reads CASSWDRGTYEQYF. The CDR3 DNA reads as TGTGCCAGCAGCTGGGACAGGGGTACCTACGAGCAGTACTTC. The whole variable domain, remainder taken from reference TRBV5-6 and TRBJ2-7, is DAGVTQSPTHLIKTRGQQVTLRCSPKSGHDTVSWYQQALGQGPQFIFQYYEEEERQRGNFPDRFSGHQFPNYSSELNVNALLLGDSALYLCASSWDRGTYEQYFGPGTRLTVT.

This clone has only one observation. V gene TRBV7-9 combines with J gene TRBJ2-5; the match to TRBD2 covers 11 bases. This CDR3 has 16 amino acids. Germline CDR1 and CDR2: SEHNR and FQNEAQ (reference sequence). V lost 3 bases, J lost 1 base, and 4 bases stayed unmatched. The CDR3 loop is CASSFMGLAAQETQYF. The CDR3 nucleotides read TGTGCCAGCAGCTTTATGGGACTAGCGGCCCAAGAGACCCAGTACTTC.

A note on this clone: Other DNA sequences in this sample translate to the same CDR3. The chain recombines TRBV9 with TRBJ2-5; 7 bases map to TRBD1. The V gene's germline CDR1 is SGDLS and CDR2 YYNGEE. This CDR3 has 14 residues. The J segment lost 5 bases and the V segment lost 0 bases, leaving 4 bases of the junction unmatched. CDR3 in amino acids: CASSVEGGGETQYF. The CDR3 DNA reads TGTGCCAGCAGCGTAGAAGGGGGCGGGGAGACCCAGTACTTC.

The rearrangement joins TRBV30 to TRBJ2-3; tentative D call: TRBD2 (6 bases). The germline gives CDR1 GTSNPN, CDR2 SVGIG (reference sequence). The CDR3 covers 15 residues. V lost 3 bases to trimming and J lost 3 bases, with 16 bases between them. The CDR3 sequence is CAWSGPGTLTDTQYF. The CDR3 region has the DNA TGTGCCTGGAGCGGACCCGGGACTCTGACAGATACGCAGTATTTT.

With respect to this clone: One junction end does not reproduce the germline sequence, and a read error may be involved. The chain is built from TRBV7-7 and TRBJ2-5; TRBD1 might be the D (6 bases). CDR1 is SSHAT, CDR2 FNYEAQ, per germline (reference sequence). CDR3 length: 15 residues. The CDR3 region has the DNA TGTGCTAGCAGCTTAGTTGGTGGGGGCCCGGAGACCCAGTACTTC. Its protein product is CASSLVGGGPETQYF. The full variable domain, rest sourced from reference TRBV7-7 and TRBJ2-5, is GAGVSQSPRYKVTKRGQDVTLRCDPISSHATLYWYQQALGQGPEFLTYFNYEAQPDKSGLPSDRFSAERPEGSISTLTIQRTEQRDSAMYRCASSLVGGGPETQYFGPGTRLLVL.

Remarks on this clone: The same CDR3 arises from other DNA sequences in this sample as well. CDR3: CASSQDGGLGTEAFF. As DNA, the CDR3 is TGCGCCAGCAGCCAAGATGGAGGGCTGGGCACTGAAGCTTTCTTT. The chain couples TRBV4-3 to TRBJ1-1; unclear D gene. Germline V lookup: CDR1 LGHNA, CDR2 YSLEER. The V end lost 0 bases, the J end lost 4 bases, and 12 bases lay between the germline ends. This CDR3 comprises 15 residues.

This clone was counted between two and nine times. Other DNA sequences of this sample code for an identical CDR3. The V gene is TRBV29-1, the J gene TRBJ1-2; D not resolved. Between the trimmed V and J ends, which lost 6 bases and 1 base, there was a span of 12 bases. CDR3 length: 13 amino acids. Per the germline V gene, CDR1 is SQVTM and CDR2 is ANQGSEA. The CDR3 coding sequence is TGCAGCGTCGTGGACCGGGATAACTATGGCTACACCTTC. It is translated as CSVVDRDNYGYTF.

The V gene is TRBV7-6, the J gene TRBJ2-7; the D call may be TRBD1 or TRBD2 (5 bases each). The germline V and J ends were trimmed by 2 bases and 3 bases, with 14 bases remaining between them. The CDR3 spans 15 residues. Germline-derived CDR1 and CDR2 are SGHVS and FNYEAQ. The CDR3 coding sequence is TGTGCCAGCAGCTTAAGAACGACAGACTACTACGAGCAGTACTTC. It yields the protein CASSLRTTDYYEQYF.

The chain joins TRBV4-1 to TRBJ1-2, with no clear D. V gave up 0 bases and J gave up 5 bases, with 22 bases separating them. Looked up from germline, CDR1 is MGHRA and CDR2 is YSYEKL. The CDR3 is 18 amino acids. CDR3 sequence: CASSQDVRASSGGYGYTF. CDR3 DNA sequence: TGCGCCAGCAGCCAAGATGTGCGGGCCTCTAGCGGTGGATATGGCTACACCTTC.

V usage is TRBV13 and J usage is TRBJ1-6; maybe TRBD1 (5 bases). Germline-derived CDR1 and CDR2 are PRHDT and FYEKMQ (reference sequence). Trimming stripped 6 bases from V and 3 bases from J, with 12 bases between. There are 15 residues in the CDR3. The CDR3 nucleotides read TGTGCCAGCAGTCAAGGGGAAAACTATAATTCACCCCTCCACTTT. Residues: CASSQGENYNSPLHF.

The chain employs TRBV11-1 and TRBJ2-6; D is uncertain. This CDR3 contains 14 residues. V lost 10 bases and J lost 1, with 11 bases in between. In germline, CDR1 is SGHAT, CDR2 FQDESV (reference sequence). The DNA of the CDR3 is TGTGCCACCCTCCCTAAGTCTGGGGCCAACGTCCTGACTTTC. Residues: CATLPKSGANVLTF.

The V gene is TRBV5-6, the J gene TRBJ2-7; 8 nucleotides line up with TRBD1. Germline CDR1 and CDR2: SGHDT and YYEEEE. The CDR3 totals 16 residues. The trim removed 0 bases at V and 3 bases at J, leaving 8 bases unmatched. The CDR3, as DNA: TGTGCCAGCAGCTTGGGACAGGGGATGCTTATCTACGAGCAGTACTTC. Its protein product is CASSLGQGMLIYEQYF. Full variable domain (missing parts from reference TRBV5-6 and TRBJ2-7): DAGVTQSPTHLIKTRGQQVTLRCSPKSGHDTVSWYQQALGQGPQFIFQYYEEEERQRGNFPDRFSGHQFPNYSSELNVNALLLGDSALYLCASSLGQGMLIYEQYFGPGTRLTVT.

This chain links TRBV5-1 with TRBJ2-7, with TRBD2 identical over 8 bases. The CDR3 has 14 residues. V shed 1 base and J 3 bases; nucleotides not matched to a gene: 3. Germline values: CDR1 SGHRS, CDR2 YFSETQ. The CDR3 DNA sequence: TGCGCCAGCAGCTTGTACGGGGGGGTCTACGAGCAGTACTTC. Protein sequence: CASSLYGGVYEQYF.

This chain's CDR3 is CASSLTWGVNTEAFF. In nucleotides, the CDR3 is TGTGCCAGCAGTTTAACCTGGGGTGTGAACACTGAAGCTTTCTTT. The chain recombines TRBV28 with TRBJ1-1; no definite D call. The CDR3 runs 15 residues. V was shortened by 2 bases and J by 0 bases, with 10 bases between the two germline ends. From germline, CDR1 is MDHEN and CDR2 SYDVKM.

The rearrangement joins TRBV6-5 to TRBJ1-3; the D is unclear. V was clipped by 0 bases and J by 8 bases, with 11 bases between them. The CDR3 is 14 residues long. The germline CDR1 and CDR2 sequences are MNHEY and SVGAGI. The CDR3 sequence: CASSYSLSSDTIYF. DNA of the CDR3: TGTGCCAGCAGTTACTCGTTGAGTTCCGACACCATATATTTT.

In this sample, this clone turned up once. V is TRBV27 and J is TRBJ2-7; possible D gene TRBD2, 6 bases. In germline, CDR1 is MNHEY, CDR2 SMNVEV (reference sequence). The CDR3 covers 14 residues. Trimming stripped 3 bases from V and 2 bases from J, with 11 bases between. CDR3 sequence: CASSLRGNAYEQYF. The CDR3 coding sequence is TGTGCCAGCAGTTTGCGCGGGAACGCCTACGAGCAGTACTTC.

The DNA of the CDR3 is TGCAGCGCAGGGGACACCGGGGAGCTGTTTTTT. Protein sequence: CSAGDTGELFF. The chain links TRBV29-1 to TRBJ2-2; possible D gene TRBD1, 6 bases. The CDR3 contains 11 residues. Trimming pared 7 bases from V and 3 bases from J, leaving 6 bases between. Per the germline V gene, CDR1 is SQVTM and CDR2 is ANQGSEA.

The chain joins TRBV7-9 to TRBJ1-5, with 7 bases aligning to TRBD1. The CDR3 covers 15 residues. J lost 0 bases, V lost 3 bases, and 2 bases had no gene match. Germline CDR1 and CDR2: SEHNR and FQNEAQ (reference sequence). Here the CDR3 reads CASSFTGDSNQPQHF. The CDR3 coding sequence is TGTGCCAGCAGCTTTACAGGGGATAGCAATCAGCCCCAGCATTTT.

The chain couples TRBV6-1 to TRBJ2-7, with unresolved D. Germline V CDR1 and CDR2: MNHNS, SASEGT. The CDR3 loop spans 13 amino acids. V gave up 0 bases and J gave up 4 bases, with 7 bases separating them. CDR3 bases: TGTGCCAGCAGTGAAGCGCCGTTTTACGAGCAGTACTTC. It encodes CASSEAPFYEQYF.

The gene calls are TRBV15 and TRBJ1-2; D uncertain. From germline, CDR1 is LNHNV and CDR2 YYDKDF (reference sequence). The CDR3 runs 12 residues. Trimming cost V 0 bases and J 8 bases, with 7 bases left between them. The CDR3 region is CATSREDEGYTF. CDR3 sequence (DNA): TGTGCCACCAGCAGAGAGGACGAAGGCTACACCTTC.

The chain combines TRBV9 with TRBJ1-2, with 9 bases matching TRBD1. Germline CDR1 and CDR2: SGDLS and YYNGEE. The V and J ends lost 0 bases and 4 bases, in that order; junction bases with no gene match: 16. The CDR3 extends over 19 amino acids. For the CDR3, the DNA is TGTGCCAGCAGCGTAGGAAGAGGGACAGGGACGCTCGAGACCTATGGCTACACCTTC. Amino acids: CASSVGRGTGTLETYGYTF.